What follows are 24 T cell receptor beta chains derived from one specimen sequenced in a study of identifying expanded T cells in peripheral blood (dated by TCRdb to between 2017 and 2020). Libraries came from the immunoSEQ multiplex PCR assay. Entries here come from immuneACCESS through TCRdb and include only in-frame sequences with V and J called. Some clones fail to appear in such tables; in the studies checked, an unresolved V gene covers under half of the shortfall, and the cause of the remainder is unknown. The sample yields approximately 85,000 clones; approximately 85% were counted once. The top ten clonotypes cover more than 15% of the sample. The sample was blood. Every receptor here comes from a person aged 18 to 75 in good health.

This clone was counted only a few times. This sequence joins TRBV30 and TRBJ1-1; D gene unclear. Per the germline V gene, CDR1 is GTSNPN and CDR2 is SVGIG (reference sequence). V shed 0 bases and J shed 8 bases, with 10 bases lying between them. The CDR3 is made up of 12 amino acids. CDR3 in amino acids: CAWSVLQFEAFF. In DNA, the CDR3 is TGTGCCTGGAGTGTATTACAATTCGAAGCTTTCTTT.

V gene TRBV7-3 combines with J gene TRBJ2-1, with TRBD2 matching 7 bases. The germline V gene has CDR1 SGHTA and CDR2 FQGTGA. V lost 3 bases and J lost 5; bases outside the gene matches: 7. This CDR3 is built from 15 residues. This chain's CDR3 is CASSFTGGSHNEQFF. In DNA form, the CDR3 reads TGTGCCAGCAGCTTTACGGGAGGTAGCCACAATGAGCAGTTCTTC.

This rearrangement joins TRBV7-2 to TRBJ1-1, with a weak D call TRBD1 (6 bases). The ends were cut back, 5 bases at V and 1 base at J, with 11 bases in the middle. Germline-derived CDR1 and CDR2 are SGHTA and FQGNSA. The CDR3 sequence is 14 residues long. Here the CDR3 DNA reads TGTGCCAGCAGCCAAATACAGGGGAACACTGAAGCTTTCTTT. Protein: CASSQIQGNTEAFF.

V is TRBV2 and J is TRBJ2-7; D is ambiguous. Germline V gives CDR1 SNHLY, CDR2 FYNNEI. Trimming left V 1 base short and J 4 bases short, with 5 bases between. The CDR3 is made up of 12 amino acids. CDR3 in amino acids: CASSEVNYEQYF. In nucleotides, the CDR3 is TGTGCCAGCAGTGAAGTTAATTACGAGCAGTACTTC.

The chain combines TRBV30 with TRBJ1-2; D gene uncertain. V lost 5 bases and J lost 10, with 20 bases in between. CDR3 length: 13 amino acids. Germline lookup yields CDR1 GTSNPN and CDR2 SVGIG (reference sequence). The CDR3 sequence: CAWVPSGVHVYTF. The CDR3 DNA reads as TGTGCCTGGGTACCTTCGGGAGTCCACGTCTACACCTTC.

The chain combines TRBV4-3 with TRBJ2-3, with 8 bases aligning to TRBD2. V lost 0 bases, J lost 1 base, and 6 bases stayed unmatched. Germline assignment: CDR1 LGHNA and CDR2 YSLEER. The CDR3 runs to 17 residues. This CDR3 reads CASSQDSKTSGTDTQYF. The DNA for the CDR3 is TGCGCCAGCAGCCAAGATTCTAAGACTAGCGGCACAGATACGCAGTATTTT.

The chain is built from TRBV6-6 and TRBJ2-3, with TRBD2 matching over 12 bases. The germline CDR1 and CDR2 sequences are MNHNY and SVGAGI (reference sequence). The CDR3 is 16 amino acids. J was trimmed by 5 bases and V by 2 bases; bases with no gene match: 5. The chain's CDR3 is CASSYRLAGDLDTQYF. CDR3 DNA sequence: TGTGCCAGCAGTTACCGACTAGCGGGAGACCTAGATACGCAGTATTTT.

The CDR3 DNA sequence: TGCAGCGTGACGGGACTAGCGGGGAGCTCCTACAATGAGCAGTTCTTC. Encoded protein: CSVTGLAGSSYNEQFF. The V call is TRBV29-1, the J call TRBJ2-1, with TRBD2 matching over 13 bases. Germline CDR1 reads SQVTM; CDR2 reads ANQGSEA. The CDR3 consists of 16 residues. The trim removed 6 bases at V and 0 bases at J, leaving 5 bases unmatched.

The J gene is TRBJ1-1, the V gene TRBV11-3; D not resolved. V lost 0 bases and J lost 4, with 6 bases in between. The CDR3 totals 13 residues. Germline V gives CDR1 SGHNT, CDR2 YENEEA. The CDR3 region has the DNA TGTGCCAGCAGCTTAGAGGCCCGCACTGAAGCTTTCTTT. It translates to CASSLEARTEAFF.

The genes are TRBV6-1 and TRBJ1-2, with 7 bases aligning to TRBD1. Per germline, CDR1 MNHNS and CDR2 SASEGT. This CDR3 has 17 residues. Losses at the gene ends were 1 base for V and 0 bases for J; bases not matched to a gene: 8. DNA for the CDR3: TGTGCCAGCAGTGAAGAAGAAGAGCAGGGGGCTAACTATGGCTACACCTTC. Amino acids: CASSEEEEQGANYGYTF.

For this clone: The junction shows a germline mismatch at one end, possibly a read error. The V call is TRBV29-1, the J call TRBJ2-3; 7 bases map to TRBD2. This CDR3 has 11 amino acids. Germline V CDR1 and CDR2: SQVTM, ANQGSEA. CDR3 sequence reads: CSVSSGRETVF. CDR3 nucleotides: TGCAGCGTTTCCTCGGGGCGGGAGACAGTTTTT.

This chain links TRBV29-1 with TRBJ2-7, with a possible D match to TRBD2 (6 bases). The CDR3 length is 11 residues. Trimming pared 3 bases from V and 9 bases from J, leaving 12 bases between. CDR1 is SQVTM, CDR2 ANQGSEA, per germline. The CDR3 nucleotides are TGCAGCGTTGAGATCCGGGGGTGGCAGTACTTC. Translation: CSVEIRGWQYF.

This clone was detected only a few times. The rearrangement uses TRBV4-2 and TRBJ1-2, with unresolved D. Trimming left V 5 bases short and J 6 bases short, with 16 bases between. The CDR3 runs to 14 residues. Germline loops: CDR1 LGHNA, CDR2 YNFKEQ. CDR3 protein: CASSLMSVSNGYTF. The CDR3 nucleotides are TGTGCCAGCAGCTTAATGTCAGTGTCGAATGGCTACACCTTC.

The chain has TRBV4-3 and TRBJ2-3; D assignment may be TRBD1 or TRBD2 (5 bases each). Trimming pared 0 bases from V and 3 bases from J, leaving 13 bases between. In germline, CDR1 is LGHNA, CDR2 YSLEER. This CDR3 has 16 residues. CDR3 residues: CASSQEGVRLTDTQYF. The CDR3 DNA follows: TGCGCCAGCAGCCAAGAGGGGGTCAGGTTAACAGATACGCAGTATTTT.

V and J are TRBV19 and TRBJ2-1; 8 bases fit TRBD1. The CDR3 has 16 residues. The V and J ends lost 6 bases and 5 bases, in that order; junction bases with no gene match: 12. In germline, CDR1 is LNHDA, CDR2 SQIVND (reference sequence). The DNA for the CDR3 is TGTGCCAGTAGCCAGATGTTTTCAGGGGGCCACAATGAGCAGTTCTTC. This translates into CASSQMFSGGHNEQFF.

The chain carries TRBV29-1 and TRBJ2-7; D gene ambiguous. Between the trimmed V and J ends, which lost 3 bases and 2 bases, there was a span of 8 bases. Germline CDR1 reads SQVTM; CDR2 reads ANQGSEA. The CDR3 totals 12 residues. The CDR3 nucleotides are TGCAGCGTTGAGGTAGGAGCCTACGAGCAGTACTTC. Protein product: CSVEVGAYEQYF.

In this sample, this clone turned up once. This chain uses TRBV7-3 with TRBJ2-1; TRBD2 aligns across 13 bases. The CDR3 runs 17 residues. Trimming at V came to 3 bases and at J to 2 bases, leaving 4 bases not matched to a gene. CDR1 and CDR2 from the germline V gene are SGHTA and FQGTGA. The CDR3 DNA follows: TGTGCCAGCAGCTTCGGGACTAGCGGGGCTGCCTACAATGAGCAGTTCTTC. The encoded protein is CASSFGTSGAAYNEQFF.

The V gene is TRBV18, the J gene TRBJ1-1; 7 bases fit TRBD1. The germline gives CDR1 KGHSH, CDR2 LQKENI. There are 14 residues in the CDR3. J lost 1 base, V lost 6 bases, and 5 bases had no gene match. The CDR3 bases are TGTGCCAGCTCCCAGACAGGGTGGAACACTGAAGCTTTCTTT. Protein sequence: CASSQTGWNTEAFF.

This sequence joins TRBV28 and TRBJ1-1; possible D gene TRBD1, 5 bases. This CDR3 spans 11 amino acids. V lost 3 bases to trimming and J lost 10 bases, with 9 bases between them. The V gene's germline CDR1 is MDHEN and CDR2 SYDVKM. CDR3 DNA sequence: TGTGCCAGCAGTTTTCCGAGGGGAGCTTTCTTT. Its translation is CASSFPRGAFF.

The rearrangement uses TRBV5-1 and TRBJ1-1; D perhaps matches TRBD1 (6 bases). The length of the CDR3 is 14 residues. CDR1 and CDR2 from the germline V gene are SGHRS and YFSETQ. The V and J ends lost 2 bases and 5 bases respectively, with 13 bases between them. The DNA of the CDR3 is TGCGCCAGCAGCTTCCGGGACATCAGGACTGAAGCTTTCTTT. Protein: CASSFRDIRTEAFF.

The CDR3 region is CASSPAGQPEQYF. Written as DNA, the CDR3 is TGTGCCAGCTCACCAGCGGGACAGCCGGAGCAGTACTTC. V is TRBV18 and J is TRBJ2-7; D perhaps matches TRBD1 (7 bases). The CDR3 loop spans 13 amino acids. V was pared by 2 bases and J by 7 bases, with 12 bases between. CDR1 is KGHSH and CDR2 is LQKENI in the germline V gene.

The gene calls are TRBV28 and TRBJ1-1; a weak D match, TRBD1 (5 bases). The V end was cut by 5 bases, the J end by 5 bases, with 15 bases between. The CDR3 loop spans 14 amino acids. From germline, CDR1 is MDHEN and CDR2 SYDVKM. The CDR3 here is CASSPWGGRTEAFF. The CDR3 nucleotides are TGTGCCAGCAGTCCCTGGGGGGGTCGGACTGAAGCTTTCTTT.

A few counts support this clone. The gene calls are TRBV6-5 and TRBJ1-1; D is uncertain. The CDR3 covers 15 residues. Trimming removed 2 bases from V and 2 bases from J, with 12 bases in between. Germline V gene data show CDR1 as MNHEY and CDR2 as SVGAGI. As DNA, the CDR3 is TGTGCCAGCAGTTACCTCGTTGGGGATAACACTGAAGCTTTCTTT. Protein: CASSYLVGDNTEAFF.

The rearrangement joins TRBV11-2 to TRBJ2-7; D not certain. The CDR3 has 15 residues. CDR1 and CDR2 from the germline V gene are SGHAT and FQNNGV. V lost 6 bases and J 0 bases, leaving 15 bases between the germline ends. This CDR3 is CASRGLRRHSYEQYF. As DNA, the CDR3 is TGTGCCAGCAGGGGTCTAAGGCGGCACTCCTACGAGCAGTACTTC.